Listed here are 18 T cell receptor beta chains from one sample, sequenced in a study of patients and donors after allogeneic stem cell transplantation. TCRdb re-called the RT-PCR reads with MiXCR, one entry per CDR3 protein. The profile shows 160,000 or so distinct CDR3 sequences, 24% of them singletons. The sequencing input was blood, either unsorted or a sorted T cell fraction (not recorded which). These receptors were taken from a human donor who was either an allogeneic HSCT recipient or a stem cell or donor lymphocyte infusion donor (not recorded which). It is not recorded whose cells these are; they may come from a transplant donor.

CDR3 amino acids: CASSLRIARTDTQYF. CDR3 DNA: TGTGCCAGCAGCTTGAGGATAGCACGGACAGATACGCAGTATTTT. The chain carries TRBV5-5 and TRBJ2-3; D unclear. CDR3 length: 15 amino acids. Trimming removed 1 base at V and 3 bases at J, with 12 bases between. Per the germline V gene, CDR1 is SGHKS and CDR2 is YYEKEE (reference sequence).

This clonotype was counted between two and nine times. The CDR3 DNA is TGTGCCAGCAGCCCGGGACAGACTTACGAGCAGTACTTC. This translates into CASSPGQTYEQYF. V usage is TRBV3-1 and J usage is TRBJ2-7; TRBD1 aligns across 7 bases. CDR1 and CDR2 (germline): LGHDT, YNNKEL (reference sequence). The CDR3 totals 13 residues. V dropped 4 bases and J dropped 4; count of bases not matched to a gene: 4.

The CDR3 coding sequence is TGCAGCGTCCGCAGGGACCCCTACGAGCAGTACTTC. This codes for CSVRRDPYEQYF. The chain employs TRBV29-1 and TRBJ2-7; D tentatively fits TRBD1 or TRBD2 (5 bases each). CDR3 size: 12 residues. V lost 6 bases and J 2 bases, leaving 11 bases between the germline ends. Germline loops: CDR1 SQVTM, CDR2 ANQGSEA.

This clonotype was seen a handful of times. Here the CDR3 reads CASTGTYEQYF. CDR3 DNA sequence: TGTGCCAGCACCGGAACCTACGAGCAGTACTTC. The chain is built from TRBV25-1 and TRBJ2-7; D gene unclear. V was shortened by 7 bases and J by 2 bases, with 6 bases between the two germline ends. CDR1 is MGHDK, CDR2 SYGVNS, per germline. This CDR3 comprises 11 residues.

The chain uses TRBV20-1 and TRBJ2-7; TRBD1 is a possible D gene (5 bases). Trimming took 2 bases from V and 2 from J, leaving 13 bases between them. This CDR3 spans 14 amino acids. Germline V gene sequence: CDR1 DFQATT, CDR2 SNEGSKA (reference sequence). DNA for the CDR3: TGCAGTGCTAGAAAGGGGCGTCTCGCCTACGAGCAGTACTTC. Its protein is CSARKGRLAYEQYF.

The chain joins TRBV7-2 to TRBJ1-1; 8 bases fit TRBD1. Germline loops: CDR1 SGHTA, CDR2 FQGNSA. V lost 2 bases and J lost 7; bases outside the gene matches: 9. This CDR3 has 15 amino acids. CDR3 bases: TGTGCCAGCAGCTTAATCCTTCAGGGGGCTGGTGAAGCTTTCTTT. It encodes CASSLILQGAGEAFF.

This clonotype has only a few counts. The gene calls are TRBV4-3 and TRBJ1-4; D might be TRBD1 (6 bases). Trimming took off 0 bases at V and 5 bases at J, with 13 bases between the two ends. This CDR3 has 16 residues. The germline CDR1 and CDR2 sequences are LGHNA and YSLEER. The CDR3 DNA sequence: TGCGCCAGCAGCCAAGAATCGGCAGGGGAAAATGAAAAACTGTTTTTT. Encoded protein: CASSQESAGENEKLFF.

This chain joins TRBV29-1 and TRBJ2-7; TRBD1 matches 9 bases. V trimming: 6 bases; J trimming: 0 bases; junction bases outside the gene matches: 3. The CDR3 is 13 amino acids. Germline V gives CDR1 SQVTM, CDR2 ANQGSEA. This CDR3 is CSVGTGISYEQYF. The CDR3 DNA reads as TGCAGCGTGGGGACAGGGATCTCCTACGAGCAGTACTTC.

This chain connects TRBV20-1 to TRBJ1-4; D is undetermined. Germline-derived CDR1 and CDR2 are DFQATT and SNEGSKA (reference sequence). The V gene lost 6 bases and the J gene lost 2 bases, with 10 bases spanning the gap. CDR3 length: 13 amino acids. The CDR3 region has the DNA TGCAGTGCCGAGGGTGATACTAATGAAAAACTGTTTTTT. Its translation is CSAEGDTNEKLFF.

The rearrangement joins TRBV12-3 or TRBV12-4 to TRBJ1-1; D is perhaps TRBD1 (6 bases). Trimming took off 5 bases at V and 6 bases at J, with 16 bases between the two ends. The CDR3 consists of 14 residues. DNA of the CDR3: TGTGCCAGCAGTCCACAGGGTAGGATGGCTGAAGCTTTCTTT. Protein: CASSPQGRMAEAFF.

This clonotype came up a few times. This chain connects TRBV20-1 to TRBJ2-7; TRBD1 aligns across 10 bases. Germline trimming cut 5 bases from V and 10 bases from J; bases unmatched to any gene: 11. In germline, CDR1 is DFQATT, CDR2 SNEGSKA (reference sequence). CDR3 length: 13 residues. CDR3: CSASPGQGDVQYF. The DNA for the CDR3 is TGCAGTGCTTCCCCCGGACAGGGGGATGTTCAGTACTTC.

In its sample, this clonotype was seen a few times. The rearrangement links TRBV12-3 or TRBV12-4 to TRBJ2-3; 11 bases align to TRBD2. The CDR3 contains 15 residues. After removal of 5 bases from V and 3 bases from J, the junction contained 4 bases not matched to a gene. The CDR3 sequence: CASSPPSGGTDTQYF. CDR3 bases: TGTGCCAGCAGTCCCCCTAGCGGGGGGACAGATACGCAGTATTTT.

CDR3 residues: CASSRPQVNTEAFF. CDR3 nucleotide sequence: TGCGCCAGCAGCCGCCCTCAGGTAAACACTGAAGCTTTCTTT. The chain couples TRBV4-1 to TRBJ1-1; no reliable D call. Trimming pared 4 bases from V and 2 bases from J, leaving 11 bases between. This CDR3 is built from 14 residues. CDR1 MGHRA and CDR2 YSYEKL come from the germline V gene.

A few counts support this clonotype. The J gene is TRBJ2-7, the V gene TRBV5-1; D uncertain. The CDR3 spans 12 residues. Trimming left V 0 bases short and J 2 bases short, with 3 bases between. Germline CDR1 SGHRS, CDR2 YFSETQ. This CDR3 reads CASSLGTYEQYF. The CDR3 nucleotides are TGCGCCAGCAGCTTGGGGACCTACGAGCAGTACTTC.

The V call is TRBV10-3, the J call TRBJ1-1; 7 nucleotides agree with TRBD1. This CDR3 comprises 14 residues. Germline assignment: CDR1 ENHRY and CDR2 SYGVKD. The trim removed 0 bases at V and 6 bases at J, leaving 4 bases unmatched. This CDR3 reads CAISESTGMPEAFF. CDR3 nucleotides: TGTGCCATCAGTGAGTCGACAGGGATGCCTGAAGCTTTCTTT.

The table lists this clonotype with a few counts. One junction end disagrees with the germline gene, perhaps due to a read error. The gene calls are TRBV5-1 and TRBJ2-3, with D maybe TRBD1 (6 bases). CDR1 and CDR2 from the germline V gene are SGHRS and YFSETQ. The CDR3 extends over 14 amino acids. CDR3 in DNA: TGCGCCAGCAGTTTGGTCCTGGGGGCCGATACGCAGTATTTT. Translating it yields CASSLVLGADTQYF.

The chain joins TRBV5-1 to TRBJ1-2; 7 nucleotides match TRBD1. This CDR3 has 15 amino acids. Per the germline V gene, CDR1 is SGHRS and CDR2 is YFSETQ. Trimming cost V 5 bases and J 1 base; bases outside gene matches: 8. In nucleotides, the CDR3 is TGCGCCAGCAGTCACGTTACAGGGGTTAACTATGGCTACACCTTC. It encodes CASSHVTGVNYGYTF.

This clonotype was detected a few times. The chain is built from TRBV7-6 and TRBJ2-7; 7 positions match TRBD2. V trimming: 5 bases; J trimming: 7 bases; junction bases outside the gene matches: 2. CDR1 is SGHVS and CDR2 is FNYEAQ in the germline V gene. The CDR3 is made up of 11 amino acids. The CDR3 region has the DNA TGTGCCAGCAGCATGGGAGGGGAGCAGTACTTC. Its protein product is CASSMGGEQYF.